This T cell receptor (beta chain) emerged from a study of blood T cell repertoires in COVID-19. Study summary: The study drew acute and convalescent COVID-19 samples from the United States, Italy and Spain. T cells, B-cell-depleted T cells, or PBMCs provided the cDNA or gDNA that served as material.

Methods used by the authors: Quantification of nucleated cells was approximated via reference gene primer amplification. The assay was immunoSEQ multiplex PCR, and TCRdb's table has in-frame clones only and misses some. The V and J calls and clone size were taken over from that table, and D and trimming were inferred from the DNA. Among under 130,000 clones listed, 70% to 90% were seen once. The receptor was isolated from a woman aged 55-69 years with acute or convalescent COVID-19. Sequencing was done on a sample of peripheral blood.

The DNA for the CDR3 is TGTGCCACCAGCAACAGGGATAATTCACCCCTCCACTTT. Protein product: CATSNRDNSPLHF. V and J are TRBV15 and TRBJ1-6; the D gene is possibly TRBD1 (6 bases). The CDR3 is 13 residues long. The germline V gene has CDR1 LNHNV and CDR2 YYDKDF (reference sequence). V lost 4 bases to trimming and J lost 5 bases, with 6 bases between them.